Each of the 23 T cell receptor beta chains below was sequenced from the same sample in a study of blood T cell repertoires in COVID-19. Assay: immunoSEQ multiplex PCR; the TCRdb copy retains only in-frame clones and omits some. The sample includes around 230,000 clones, roughly 90% of them seen just once. Sequences were obtained from PBMCs or T cells enriched from blood (not recorded which). These receptors were collected from a woman aged 30 to 39 with acute COVID-19.

The chain links TRBV7-2 to TRBJ1-6; D not resolved. With 1 base removed from V and 14 bases from J, the gap between germline ends came to 12 bases. This CDR3 has 13 residues. Germline loops: CDR1 SGHTA, CDR2 FQGNSA. CDR3 residues: CASSLGQYGSLHF. CDR3 nucleotides: TGTGCCAGCAGCTTAGGGCAATATGGTTCCCTCCACTTT.

This chain joins TRBV7-9 and TRBJ2-7, with D maybe TRBD1 (6 bases). The germline V and J ends were trimmed by 5 bases and 3 bases, with 11 bases remaining between them. The CDR3 spans 13 residues. Germline CDR1 and CDR2: SEHNR and FQNEAQ (reference sequence). CDR3 bases: TGTGCCAGCAGCCCGGACAGATTCTACGAGCAGTACTTC. Amino acids: CASSPDRFYEQYF.

The V call is TRBV13, the J call TRBJ2-3; 11 bases align to TRBD2. V was clipped by 5 bases and J by 4 bases; unmatched bases: 8. In germline, CDR1 is PRHDT, CDR2 FYEKMQ (reference sequence). This CDR3 is 16 amino acids long. The CDR3 nucleotides read TGTGCCAGCAGCACCCGACTAGCGGGGCTCGCAGATACGCAGTATTTT. Amino acid sequence: CASSTRLAGLADTQYF.

CDR3 in amino acids: CASSYSIGRNTEAFF. DNA of the CDR3: TGTGCCAGCAGTTACTCGATTGGGAGAAACACTGAAGCTTTCTTT. The V gene is TRBV6-6, the J gene TRBJ1-1, with D unresolved. In germline, CDR1 is MNHNY, CDR2 SVGAGI (reference sequence). The V end was cut by 0 bases, the J end by 2 bases, with 10 bases between. The length of the CDR3 is 15 residues.

This chain uses TRBV5-6 with TRBJ2-7; the D gene is possibly TRBD2 (6 bases). CDR1 is SGHDT, CDR2 YYEEEE, per germline. The CDR3 consists of 13 residues. Between the trimmed V and J ends, which lost 0 bases and 6 bases, there was a span of 10 bases. Here the CDR3 reads CASSLAIGGEQYF. CDR3 DNA: TGTGCCAGCAGCTTGGCCATCGGGGGCGAGCAGTACTTC.

The genes are TRBV5-8 and TRBJ1-5; D is perhaps TRBD1 (5 bases). The CDR3 is 12 amino acids. Trimming left V 0 bases short and J 7 bases short, with 5 bases between. Germline CDR1 and CDR2: SGHTS and YDEGEE. CDR3 bases: TGTGCCAGCAGCTTGGCAGGGCAGCCCCAGCATTTT. Encoded protein: CASSLAGQPQHF.

The rearrangement uses TRBV29-1 and TRBJ1-2; the D gene is possibly TRBD1 (6 bases). V lost 4 bases to trimming and J lost 8 bases, with 11 bases between them. This CDR3 is 11 amino acids long. The V gene's germline CDR1 is SQVTM and CDR2 ANQGSEA. The CDR3 protein is CSVGEGEGYTF. CDR3 DNA: TGCAGCGTTGGTGAGGGGGAAGGCTACACCTTC. The entire variable domain, with the rest obtained from reference TRBV29-1 and TRBJ1-2, is as follows: SAVISQKPSRDICQRGTSLTIQCQVDSQVTMMFWYRQQPGQSLTLIATANQGSEATYESGFVIDKFPISRPNLTFSTLTVSNMSPEDSSIYLCSVGEGEGYTFGSGTRLTVV.

The genes are TRBV30 and TRBJ1-2; 9 positions agree with TRBD1. The CDR3 has 14 residues. Trimming cost V 3 bases and J 4 bases; bases outside gene matches: 6. CDR1 and CDR2 (germline): GTSNPN, SVGIG (reference sequence). The CDR3 region has the DNA TGTGCCTGGAGATTGACAGGGGGTAGCTATGGCTACACCTTC. It is translated as CAWRLTGGSYGYTF.

This clone has only one observation. This chain joins TRBV9 and TRBJ2-1; 9 bases are shared with TRBD2. Trimming took 0 bases from V and 6 from J; bases not matched to a gene: 1. CDR3 length: 14 amino acids. Germline V gene lookup returns CDR1 SGDLS and CDR2 YYNGEE. CDR3 bases: TGTGCCAGCAGCGTAGGGCGGGGGGGCAATGAGCAGTTCTTC. Amino acid sequence: CASSVGRGGNEQFF.

This clone has at least ten counts. This chain joins TRBV6-4 and TRBJ2-3; TRBD2 is a possible D gene (5 bases). The CDR3 length is 15 residues. Germline-derived CDR1 and CDR2 are MRHNA and SNTAGT. V lost 0 bases and J lost 5, with 12 bases in between. CDR3 amino acids: CASSDSSGSVDTQYF. As DNA, the CDR3 is TGTGCCAGCAGTGACTCGAGTGGGAGTGTAGATACGCAGTATTTT.

The chain joins TRBV19 to TRBJ2-7; 9 bases line up with TRBD2. CDR1 and CDR2 from the germline V gene are LNHDA and SQIVND (reference sequence). The CDR3 is 15 amino acids. V shed 4 bases, J shed 5 bases, and the junction held 9 bases outside the gene matches. The CDR3 bases are TGTGCCAGTAGTACGTCTAGCGGGGAGAGGAACGAGCAGTACTTC. Translating it yields CASSTSSGERNEQYF.

A single count supports this clone. V is TRBV9 and J is TRBJ1-4, with 8 bases that match TRBD1. V trimming: 3 bases; J trimming: 7 bases; junction bases outside the gene matches: 5. Germline V lookup: CDR1 SGDLS, CDR2 YYNGEE. The CDR3 is 14 residues long. The CDR3 is CASSAQGVGEKLFF. The CDR3 DNA follows: TGTGCCAGCAGCGCACAGGGGGTTGGTGAAAAACTGTTTTTT.

The rearrangement uses TRBV7-9 and TRBJ2-5; maybe TRBD1 (6 bases). Germline V gives CDR1 SEHNR, CDR2 FQNEAQ (reference sequence). This CDR3 has 15 amino acids. The V end lost 4 bases, the J end lost 4 bases, and 16 bases lay between the germline ends. CDR3 in amino acids: CASSSSGQLGETQYF. The CDR3, as DNA: TGTGCCAGCAGCTCCTCGGGACAACTTGGAGAGACCCAGTACTTC.

CDR3 nucleotide sequence: TGTGCCACCTTGAGGGCTGGGAATGAAAAACTGTTTTTT. Translated: CATLRAGNEKLFF. The chain couples TRBV24-1 to TRBJ1-4; D is undetermined. Germline V gene sequence: CDR1 KGHDR, CDR2 SFDVKD. The V gene lost 9 bases and the J gene lost 5 bases, with 12 bases spanning the gap. This CDR3 has 13 amino acids.

The chain has TRBV28 and TRBJ1-4; D unclear. Trimming took off 4 bases at V and 0 bases at J, with 6 bases between the two ends. This CDR3 has 14 residues. Germline V gene data show CDR1 as MDHEN and CDR2 as SYDVKM. The CDR3 DNA sequence: TGTGCCAGCAGTTATCGAGCAACTAATGAAAAACTGTTTTTT. It codes for CASSYRATNEKLFF.

This chain uses TRBV7-2 with TRBJ2-2; the D is unclear. The CDR3 covers 13 residues. The V end was cut by 1 base, the J end by 8 bases, with 8 bases between. The germline CDR1 and CDR2 sequences are SGHTA and FQGNSA. The CDR3 sequence: CASSLGWRGELFF. The CDR3, as DNA: TGTGCCAGCAGCTTAGGTTGGAGAGGGGAGCTGTTTTTT.

This chain uses TRBV5-4 with TRBJ1-4; 7 bases fit TRBD1. Germline CDR1 is SGHNT and CDR2 is YYREEE (reference sequence). The CDR3 has 14 residues. V shed 4 bases and J 6 bases; nucleotides not matched to a gene: 6. The CDR3 DNA sequence: TGTGCCAGCAGCGCCGGGACAGAGGATGAAAAACTGTTTTTT. Translation gives CASSAGTEDEKLFF. The variable domain in full, with the rest retrieved from reference TRBV5-4 and TRBJ1-4, is ETGVTQSPTHLIKTRGQQVTLRCSSQSGHNTVSWYQQALGQGPQFIFQYYREEENGRGNFPPRFSGLQFPNYSSELNVNALELDDSALYLCASSAGTEDEKLFFGSGTQLSVL.

The rearrangement links TRBV14 to TRBJ1-6; D is unclear. The germline V gene has CDR1 SGHDN and CDR2 FVKESK. Trimming took 0 bases from V and 5 from J, leaving 8 bases between them. The CDR3 consists of 15 residues. The CDR3 sequence: CASSQERQNNSPLHF. The CDR3 DNA sequence: TGTGCCAGCAGCCAAGAGCGGCAGAATAATTCACCCCTCCACTTT.

In its sample, this clone was seen a few times. The V call is TRBV4-1, the J call TRBJ1-1; D uncertain. Germline V gives CDR1 MGHRA, CDR2 YSYEKL. This CDR3 is built from 12 residues. V lost 6 bases and J 0 bases, leaving 5 bases between the germline ends. The CDR3 is CASRDMNTEAFF. CDR3 DNA: TGCGCCAGCAGAGACATGAACACTGAAGCTTTCTTT.

V is TRBV4-1 and J is TRBJ2-1, with 8 positions matching TRBD2. V lost 7 bases and J lost 2; bases outside the gene matches: 10. Germline CDR1 and CDR2: MGHRA and YSYEKL. The CDR3 runs to 16 residues. Here the CDR3 DNA reads TGCGCCAGCACCCCGACTGCGGGGGGAACCTACAATGAGCAGTTCTTC. Its translation: CASTPTAGGTYNEQFF.

V and J are TRBV28 and TRBJ1-6; 9 bases are a match to TRBD1. CDR1 is MDHEN, CDR2 SYDVKM, per germline. J was trimmed by 8 bases and V by 8 bases; bases with no gene match: 7. The CDR3 spans 14 residues. CDR3 sequence (DNA): TGTGCCAGCGACCCGGGACAGGGAGATTCACCCCTCCACTTT. Protein product: CASDPGQGDSPLHF.

The gene calls are TRBV19 and TRBJ2-7, with 8 bases fitting TRBD1. This CDR3 region has 14 residues. The V and J ends lost 2 bases and 1 base, in that order; junction bases with no gene match: 1. Germline V lookup: CDR1 LNHDA, CDR2 SQIVND (reference sequence). The CDR3, as DNA: TGTGCCAGTAGTATACGACAGGGGTCCTACGAGCAGTACTTC. This codes for CASSIRQGSYEQYF.

The chain combines TRBV3-1 (or the pseudogene TRBV3-2) with TRBJ1-1; 7 positions agree with TRBD1. Germline V gene data show CDR1 as LGHDT and CDR2 as YNNKEL (reference sequence). The CDR3 has 11 residues. The ends lost 4 bases at V and 12 bases at J; junction bases unmatched: 5. The CDR3 DNA reads TGTGCCAGCAGCCTCGAACAGGGGACTTTCTTT. Its translation: CASSLEQGTFF.